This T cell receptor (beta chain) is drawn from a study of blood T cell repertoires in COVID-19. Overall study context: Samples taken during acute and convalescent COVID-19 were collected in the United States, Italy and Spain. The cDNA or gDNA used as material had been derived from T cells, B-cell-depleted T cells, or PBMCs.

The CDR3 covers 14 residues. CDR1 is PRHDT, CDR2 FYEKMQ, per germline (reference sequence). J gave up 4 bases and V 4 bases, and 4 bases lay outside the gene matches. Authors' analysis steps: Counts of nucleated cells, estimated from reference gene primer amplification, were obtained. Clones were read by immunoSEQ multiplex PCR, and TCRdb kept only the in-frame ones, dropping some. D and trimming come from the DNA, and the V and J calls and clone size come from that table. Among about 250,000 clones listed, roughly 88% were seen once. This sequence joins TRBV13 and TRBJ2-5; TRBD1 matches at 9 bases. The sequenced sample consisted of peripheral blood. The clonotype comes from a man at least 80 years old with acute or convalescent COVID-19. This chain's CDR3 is CASSSRDRVETQYF. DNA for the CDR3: TGTGCCAGCAGCTCGAGGGACAGGGTAGAGACCCAGTACTTC. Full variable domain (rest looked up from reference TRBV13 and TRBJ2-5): AAGVIQSPRHLIKEKRETATLKCYPIPRHDTVYWYQQGPGQDPQFLISFYEKMQSDKGSIPDRFSAQQFSDYHSELNMSSLELGDSALYFCASSSRDRVETQYFGPGTRLLVL.